Sequencing of this T cell receptor (beta chain) was carried out in a study of blood T cell repertoires in COVID-19. The sample holds one count of this clone. CDR3 size: 15 residues. CDR1 and CDR2 from the germline V gene are SGHRS and YFSETQ. V gave up 5 bases and J gave up 4 bases; unmatched junction bases: 8. Sequenced by immunoSEQ multiplex PCR; TCRdb stores in-frame clones only, minus some. The sample comprises about 85,000 clones, approximately 90% of which are singletons, and 2.3% rests with the top ten. The clonotype originates from a human donor with active COVID-19. The donor label of this sample is uncertain. The chain joins TRBV5-1 to TRBJ2-3; 9 nucleotides match TRBD2. Sequenced sample: peripheral blood. CDR3 in amino acids: CASRPSSGAPDTQYF. CDR3 coding DNA: TGCGCCAGCAGGCCGTCTAGCGGGGCCCCAGATACGCAGTATTTT. The full variable domain, with the rest looked up from reference TRBV5-1 and TRBJ2-3, is KAGVTQTPRYLIKTRGQQVTLSCSPISGHRSVSWYQQTPGQGLQFLFEYFSETQRNKGNFPGRFSGRQFSNSRSEMNVSTLELGDSALYLCASRPSSGAPDTQYFGPGTRLTVL.